This T cell receptor beta chain was obtained from a study of OX40 agonist ivuxolimab in advanced cancers. Context from the whole study: The costimulatory receptor OX40 (CD134) was targeted by ivuxolimab, a fully human IgG2 agonistic monoclonal antibody. Intravenous ivuxolimab was administered to patients every 2 weeks at six dose levels: 0.01, 0.1, 0.3, 1.5, 3 and 10 mg/kg. Of the roughly 51 dose-escalation patients, hepatocellular carcinoma was present in approximately 20, melanoma in about 15, renal cell carcinoma in 9 and head and neck cancer in 9. The dose-escalation cohort was about 86% male with a mean age of about 60 years, ranging from roughly 20 to 85. Prior anti-PD-1, anti-PD-L1 or anti-CTLA-4 therapy was permitted, and checkpoint inhibitors had been received by more than 35% of dose-escalation patients. Partial responses occurred in three dose-escalation patients, of whom one had hepatocellular carcinoma and two had cutaneous melanoma. The purpose of peripheral TCRbeta sequencing was to test whether ivuxolimab changed TCR sequence diversity and led to clonal T-cell expansion. The monotherapy dose-escalation portion (N = 52 patients) of the phase I ivuxolimab trial is reported in the paper.

Patients with a history of autoimmune disease or receiving systemic immunosuppression were excluded from the trial. In every dose cohort, peripheral blood was drawn for TCR sequencing at baseline, cycle 4 day 1, and cycle 7 day 1. The samples were taken from a phase I, first-in-human, multicenter, open-label dose-escalation trial of ivuxolimab. Adults with locally advanced or metastatic melanoma, renal cell carcinoma, hepatocellular carcinoma or head and neck squamous cell carcinoma were enrolled in the trial. Before TCR sequencing, CD4+ T cells and CD8+ T cells were sorted from peripheral blood as separate populations. Results and caveats for the whole study, not just this receptor: Partial responders in the 0.1-3.0 mg/kg groups had among the lowest normalized peripheral clonal expansion, especially among CD8+ T cells. Antigen specificity was not determined for the clonally expanded peripheral T cells. Low levels of normalized T-cell clonal expansion were also seen in some patients who did not respond. At doses of 0.1 to 3.0 mg/kg, clonal expansion of both CD4+ and CD8+ blood T cells was observed from baseline to week 6. On average, CD8+ T cells showed more expanded clones than CD4+ T cells after ivuxolimab.

To note about this clone: Which antigen it targets is not known. One base away there is no much larger clone; base qualities are not given.

To sequence the TCRbeta CDR3 region, genomic DNA was isolated from the sorted cells. TCRbeta CDR3 regions were sequenced using the immunoSEQ Assay. Entries here come from immuneACCESS through TCRdb and include only in-frame sequences with V and J called. Some clones fail to appear in such tables; in the studies checked, an unresolved V gene covers under half of the shortfall, and the cause of the remainder is unknown. The sample profile shows roughly 32,000 clones; roughly 80% of them were found once. The ten largest clones capture around a fifth of the sample. This specimen consisted of CD4+ or CD8+ T cells sorted from blood, obtained in a trial of the OX40 agonist ivuxolimab. The TCR originated in an adult with an advanced solid tumor such as melanoma, head and neck, liver or kidney cancer.

The CDR3: CASSSLAGALYEQYF. The DNA sequence is given as TGTGCCAGCAGCTCTCTAGCGGGGGCTCTCTACGAGCAGTACTTC. Recombination connected TRBV7-6 to TRBJ2-7, with TRBD2 identical over 10 junction bases. Taken from the germline V gene, the CDR1 and CDR2 loops are SGHVS and FNYEAQ. Relative to germline, V is missing 4 bases and J is missing 3 bases, with 6 bases of the junction outside any gene match. From cysteine to phenylalanine, the CDR3 is 15 amino acids long. Only the CDR3 region is kept as DNA, spanning 45 bases read in frame from base 1.